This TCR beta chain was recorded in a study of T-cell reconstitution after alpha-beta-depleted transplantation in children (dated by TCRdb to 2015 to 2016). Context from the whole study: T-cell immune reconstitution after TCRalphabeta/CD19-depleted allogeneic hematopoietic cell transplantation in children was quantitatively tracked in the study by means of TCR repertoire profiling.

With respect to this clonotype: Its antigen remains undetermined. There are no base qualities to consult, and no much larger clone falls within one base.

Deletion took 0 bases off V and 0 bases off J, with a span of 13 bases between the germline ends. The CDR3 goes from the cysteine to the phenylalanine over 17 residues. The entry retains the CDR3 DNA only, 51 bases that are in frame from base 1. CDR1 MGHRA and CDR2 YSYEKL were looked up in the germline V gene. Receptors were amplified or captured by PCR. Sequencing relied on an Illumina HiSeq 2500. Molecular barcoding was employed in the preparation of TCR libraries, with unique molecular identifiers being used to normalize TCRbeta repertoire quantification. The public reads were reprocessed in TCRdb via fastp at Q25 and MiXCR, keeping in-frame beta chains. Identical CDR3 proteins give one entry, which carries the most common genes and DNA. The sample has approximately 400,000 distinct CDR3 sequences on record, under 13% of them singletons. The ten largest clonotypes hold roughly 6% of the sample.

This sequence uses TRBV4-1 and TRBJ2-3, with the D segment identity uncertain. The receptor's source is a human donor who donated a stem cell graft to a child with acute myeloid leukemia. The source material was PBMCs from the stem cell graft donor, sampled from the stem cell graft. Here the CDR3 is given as CASSQDFHASSTDTQYF. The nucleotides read TGCGCCAGCAGCCAAGATTTTCATGCCTCTAGCACAGATACGCAGTATTTT.